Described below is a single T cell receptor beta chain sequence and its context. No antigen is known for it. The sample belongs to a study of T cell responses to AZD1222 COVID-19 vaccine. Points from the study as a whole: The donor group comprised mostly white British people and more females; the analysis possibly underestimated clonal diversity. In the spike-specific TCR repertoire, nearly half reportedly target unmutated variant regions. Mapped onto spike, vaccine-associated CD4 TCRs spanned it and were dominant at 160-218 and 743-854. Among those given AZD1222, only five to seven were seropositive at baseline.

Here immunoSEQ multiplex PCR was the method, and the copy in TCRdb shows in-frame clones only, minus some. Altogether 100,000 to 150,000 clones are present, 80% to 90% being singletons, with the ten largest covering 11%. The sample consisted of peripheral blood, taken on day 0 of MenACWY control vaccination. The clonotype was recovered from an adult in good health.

The DNA of the CDR3 is TGTGCCAGCAGCTTATTAAGGAGGCTGTTCTTC. It codes for CASSLLRRLFF. This chain uses TRBV11-3 with TRBJ2-1, with a weak D call TRBD2 (5 bases). V lost 2 bases and J 15 bases, leaving 11 bases between the germline ends. Germline lookup yields CDR1 SGHNT and CDR2 YENEEA. The CDR3 contains 11 residues.